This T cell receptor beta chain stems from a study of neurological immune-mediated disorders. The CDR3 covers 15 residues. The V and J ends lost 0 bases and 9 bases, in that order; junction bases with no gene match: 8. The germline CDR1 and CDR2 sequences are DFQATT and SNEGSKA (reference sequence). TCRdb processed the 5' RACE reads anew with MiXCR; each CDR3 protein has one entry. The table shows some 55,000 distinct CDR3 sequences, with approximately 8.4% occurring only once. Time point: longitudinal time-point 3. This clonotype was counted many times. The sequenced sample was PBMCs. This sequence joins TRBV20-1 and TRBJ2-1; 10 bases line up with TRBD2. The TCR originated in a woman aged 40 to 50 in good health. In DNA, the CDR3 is TGCAGTGCTAGAGATCGGGTGACTAGCGGGTTTGAGCAGTTCTTC. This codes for CSARDRVTSGFEQFF.